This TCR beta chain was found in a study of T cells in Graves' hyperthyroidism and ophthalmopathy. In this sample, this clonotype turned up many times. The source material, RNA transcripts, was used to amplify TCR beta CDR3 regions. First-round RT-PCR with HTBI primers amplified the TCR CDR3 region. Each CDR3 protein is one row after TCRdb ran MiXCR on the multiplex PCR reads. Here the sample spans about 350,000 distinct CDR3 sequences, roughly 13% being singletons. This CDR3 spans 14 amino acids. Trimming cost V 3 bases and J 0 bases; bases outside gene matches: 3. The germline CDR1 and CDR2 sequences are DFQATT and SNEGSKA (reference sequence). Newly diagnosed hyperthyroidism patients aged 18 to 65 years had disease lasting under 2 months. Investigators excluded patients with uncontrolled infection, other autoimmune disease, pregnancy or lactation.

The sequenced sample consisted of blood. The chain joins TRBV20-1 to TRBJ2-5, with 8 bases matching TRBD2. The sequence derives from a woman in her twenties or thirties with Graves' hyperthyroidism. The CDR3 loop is CSASGSGDQETQYF. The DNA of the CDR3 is TGCAGTGCTAGCGGTAGCGGGGACCAAGAGACCCAGTACTTC.